This T cell receptor beta chain was sequenced during a study of blood T cell repertoires in COVID-19. Across the whole study: The origin of the acute and convalescent COVID-19 samples was the United States, Italy and Spain.

CDR1 and CDR2 from the germline V gene are LNHDA and SQIVND (reference sequence). Trimming cost V 4 bases and J 5 bases; bases outside gene matches: 8. The CDR3 is 15 amino acids. Original processing notes: From reference gene primer amplification, estimates of nucleated cell counts were derived. The protocol was immunoSEQ multiplex PCR, while the TCRdb copy is restricted to in-frame clones and leaves out a portion. The V and J calls and clone size come from that table; D and trimming were worked out from the DNA. The data contain around 370,000 clones, more than 75% of them singletons. The TCR was taken from a woman between 50 and 59 years old with COVID-19, enrolled during active disease. The chain joins TRBV19 to TRBJ1-2; 9 bases are a match to TRBD1. The sample consisted of peripheral blood. The CDR3 bases are TGTGCCAGTAGTACAGATTGGACAGGGGATTATGGCTACACCTTC. The encoded protein is CASSTDWTGDYGYTF.